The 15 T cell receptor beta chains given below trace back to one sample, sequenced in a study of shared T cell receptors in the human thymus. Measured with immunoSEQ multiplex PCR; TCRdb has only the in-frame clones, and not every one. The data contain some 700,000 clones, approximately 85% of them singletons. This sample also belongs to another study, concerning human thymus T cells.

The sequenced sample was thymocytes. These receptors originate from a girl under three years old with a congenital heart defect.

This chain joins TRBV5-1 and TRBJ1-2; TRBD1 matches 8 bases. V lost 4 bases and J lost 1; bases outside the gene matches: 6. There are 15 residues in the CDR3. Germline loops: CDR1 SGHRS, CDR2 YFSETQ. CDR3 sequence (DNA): TGCGCCAGCAGCCCAGACAGGGGAGTTAACTATGGCTACACCTTC. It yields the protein CASSPDRGVNYGYTF. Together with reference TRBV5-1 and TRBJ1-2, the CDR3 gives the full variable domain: KAGVTQTPRYLIKTRGQQVTLSCSPISGHRSVSWYQQTPGQGLQFLFEYFSETQRNKGNFPGRFSGRQFSNSRSEMNVSTLELGDSALYLCASSPDRGVNYGYTFGSGTRLTVV.

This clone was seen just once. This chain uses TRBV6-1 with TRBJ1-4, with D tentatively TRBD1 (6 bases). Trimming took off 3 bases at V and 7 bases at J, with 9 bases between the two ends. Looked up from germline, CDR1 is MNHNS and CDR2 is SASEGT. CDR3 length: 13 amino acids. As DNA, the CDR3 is TGTGCCAGCAGTGATTTAGGGGGTGAAAAACTGTTTTTT. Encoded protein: CASSDLGGEKLFF.

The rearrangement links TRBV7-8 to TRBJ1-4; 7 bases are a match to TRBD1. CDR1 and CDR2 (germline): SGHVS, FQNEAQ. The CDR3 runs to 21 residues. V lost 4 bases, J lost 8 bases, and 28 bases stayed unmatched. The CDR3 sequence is CASSSEFKKTGQFTLGEKLFF. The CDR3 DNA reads TGTGCCAGCAGCTCCGAGTTTAAGAAGACGGGACAGTTCACCTTGGGGGAAAAACTGTTTTTT.

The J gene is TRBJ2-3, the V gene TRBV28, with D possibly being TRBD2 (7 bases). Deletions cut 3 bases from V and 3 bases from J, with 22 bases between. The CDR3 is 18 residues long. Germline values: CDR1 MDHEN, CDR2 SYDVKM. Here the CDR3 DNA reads TGTGCCAGCAGTTTGAGTATGGGGAGTCGGGGGGCGACAGATACGCAGTATTTT. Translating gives CASSLSMGSRGATDTQYF.

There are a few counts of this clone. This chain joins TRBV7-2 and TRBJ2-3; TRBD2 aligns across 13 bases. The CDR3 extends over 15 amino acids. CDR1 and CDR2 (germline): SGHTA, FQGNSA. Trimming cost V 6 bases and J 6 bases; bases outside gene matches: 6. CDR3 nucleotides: TGTGCCAGCAGTTTTACGGGACTAGCGGGGGATACGCAGTATTTT. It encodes CASSFTGLAGDTQYF.

CDR3 nucleotide sequence: TGTGCCAGCAGCCGGACAGCCAATCCTTCCTCCTATAATTCACCCCTCCACTTT. Protein product: CASSRTANPSSYNSPLHF. The chain uses TRBV14 and TRBJ1-6, with a weak D call TRBD1 (6 bases). The CDR3 length is 18 residues. Trimming stripped 4 bases from V and 0 bases from J, with 16 bases between. The germline V gene encodes CDR1 SGHDN and CDR2 FVKESK. The whole variable domain, remainder taken from reference TRBV14 and TRBJ1-6, is EAGVTQFPSHSVIEKGQTVTLRCDPISGHDNLYWYRRVMGKEIKFLLHFVKESKQDESGMPNNRFLAERTGGTYSTLKVQPAELEDSGVYFCASSRTANPSSYNSPLHFGNGTRLTVT.

CDR3 DNA: TGTGCCAGTTATGACAGGGCCGTCTATGGCTACACCTTC. Translation gives CASYDRAVYGYTF. The chain has TRBV6-4 and TRBJ1-2; 7 nucleotides match TRBD1. The CDR3 has 13 residues. The germline gives CDR1 MRHNA, CDR2 SNTAGT. J was trimmed by 4 bases and V by 9 bases; bases with no gene match: 8.

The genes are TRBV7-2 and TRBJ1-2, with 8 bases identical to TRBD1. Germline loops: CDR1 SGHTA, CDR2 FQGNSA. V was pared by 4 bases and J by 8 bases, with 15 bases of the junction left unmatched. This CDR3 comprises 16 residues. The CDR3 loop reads CASSSDDRGGSEGYTF. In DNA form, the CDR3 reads TGTGCCAGCAGCTCTGATGACAGGGGCGGATCAGAGGGCTACACCTTC. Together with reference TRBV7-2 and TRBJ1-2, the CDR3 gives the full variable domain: GAGVSQSPSNKVTEKGKDVELRCDPISGHTALYWYRQSLGQGLEFLIYFQGNSAPDKSGLPSDRFSAERTGGSVSTLTIQRTQQEDSAVYLCASSSDDRGGSEGYTFGSGTRLTVV.

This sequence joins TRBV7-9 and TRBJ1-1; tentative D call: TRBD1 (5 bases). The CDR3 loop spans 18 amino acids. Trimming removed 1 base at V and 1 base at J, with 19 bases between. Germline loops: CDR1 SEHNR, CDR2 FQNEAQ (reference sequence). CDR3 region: CASSLGGGRVTSNTEAFF. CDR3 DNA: TGTGCCAGCAGCTTAGGGGGGGGGAGGGTGACCTCGAACACTGAAGCTTTCTTT. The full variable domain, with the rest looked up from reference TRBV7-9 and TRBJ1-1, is DTGVSQNPRHKITKRGQNVTFRCDPISEHNRLYWYRQTLGQGPEFLTYFQNEAQLEKSRLLSDRFSAERPKGSFSTLEIQRTEQGDSAMYLCASSLGGGRVTSNTEAFFGQGTRLTVV.

CDR3 DNA sequence: TGTGCCAGCAGTTGCCGGGAGATGAACACTGAAGCTTTCTTT. The encoded protein is CASSCREMNTEAFF. V usage is TRBV28 and J usage is TRBJ1-1; D gene unclear. In germline, CDR1 is MDHEN, CDR2 SYDVKM. This CDR3 is built from 14 residues. Trimming shortened V by 4 bases and J by 0 bases, and 9 bases separated the two germline ends.

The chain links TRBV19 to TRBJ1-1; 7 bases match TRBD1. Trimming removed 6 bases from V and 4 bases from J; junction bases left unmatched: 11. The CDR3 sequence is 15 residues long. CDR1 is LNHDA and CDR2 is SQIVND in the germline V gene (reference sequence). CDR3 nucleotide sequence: TGTGCCAGTAGGAGTACAGGGGTGGGGAGCACTGAAGCTTTCTTT. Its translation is CASRSTGVGSTEAFF. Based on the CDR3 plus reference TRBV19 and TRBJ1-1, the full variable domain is DGGITQSPKYLFRKEGQNVTLSCEQNLNHDAMYWYRQDPGQGLRLIYYSQIVNDFQKGDIAEGYSVSREKKESFPLTVTSAQKNPTAFYLCASRSTGVGSTEAFFGQGTRLTVV.

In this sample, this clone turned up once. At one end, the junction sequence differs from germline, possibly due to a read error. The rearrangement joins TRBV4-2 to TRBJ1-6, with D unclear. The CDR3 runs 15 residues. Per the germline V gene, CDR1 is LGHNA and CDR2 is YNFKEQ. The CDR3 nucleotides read TGTGCCCGCAGCCAAGATCTCCGGGGTAATTCACCCCTCCACTTT. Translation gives CARSQDLRGNSPLHF.

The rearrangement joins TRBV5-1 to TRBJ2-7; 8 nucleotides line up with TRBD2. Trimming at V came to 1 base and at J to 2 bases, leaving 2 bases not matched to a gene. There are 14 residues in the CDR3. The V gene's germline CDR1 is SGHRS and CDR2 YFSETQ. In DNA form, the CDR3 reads TGCGCCAGCAGCTTGTTGCGGGGGGCCTACGAGCAGTACTTC. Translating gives CASSLLRGAYEQYF. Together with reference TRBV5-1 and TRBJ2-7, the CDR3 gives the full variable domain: KAGVTQTPRYLIKTRGQQVTLSCSPISGHRSVSWYQQTPGQGLQFLFEYFSETQRNKGNFPGRFSGRQFSNSRSEMNVSTLELGDSALYLCASSLLRGAYEQYFGPGTRLTVT.

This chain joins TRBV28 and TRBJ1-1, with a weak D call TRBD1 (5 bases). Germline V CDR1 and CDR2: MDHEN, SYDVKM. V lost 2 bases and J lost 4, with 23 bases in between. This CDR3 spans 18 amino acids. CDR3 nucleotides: TGTGCCAGCAGTTTACCGGGCAGGGAGGCCGTGAGAACCACTGAAGCTTTCTTT. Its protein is CASSLPGREAVRTTEAFF.

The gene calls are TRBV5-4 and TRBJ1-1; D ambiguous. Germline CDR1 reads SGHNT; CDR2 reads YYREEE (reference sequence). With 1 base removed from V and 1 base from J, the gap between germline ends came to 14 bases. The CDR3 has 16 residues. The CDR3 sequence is CASSLLMPRRNTEAFF. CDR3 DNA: TGTGCCAGCAGCTTGCTGATGCCGCGTAGGAACACTGAAGCTTTCTTT.